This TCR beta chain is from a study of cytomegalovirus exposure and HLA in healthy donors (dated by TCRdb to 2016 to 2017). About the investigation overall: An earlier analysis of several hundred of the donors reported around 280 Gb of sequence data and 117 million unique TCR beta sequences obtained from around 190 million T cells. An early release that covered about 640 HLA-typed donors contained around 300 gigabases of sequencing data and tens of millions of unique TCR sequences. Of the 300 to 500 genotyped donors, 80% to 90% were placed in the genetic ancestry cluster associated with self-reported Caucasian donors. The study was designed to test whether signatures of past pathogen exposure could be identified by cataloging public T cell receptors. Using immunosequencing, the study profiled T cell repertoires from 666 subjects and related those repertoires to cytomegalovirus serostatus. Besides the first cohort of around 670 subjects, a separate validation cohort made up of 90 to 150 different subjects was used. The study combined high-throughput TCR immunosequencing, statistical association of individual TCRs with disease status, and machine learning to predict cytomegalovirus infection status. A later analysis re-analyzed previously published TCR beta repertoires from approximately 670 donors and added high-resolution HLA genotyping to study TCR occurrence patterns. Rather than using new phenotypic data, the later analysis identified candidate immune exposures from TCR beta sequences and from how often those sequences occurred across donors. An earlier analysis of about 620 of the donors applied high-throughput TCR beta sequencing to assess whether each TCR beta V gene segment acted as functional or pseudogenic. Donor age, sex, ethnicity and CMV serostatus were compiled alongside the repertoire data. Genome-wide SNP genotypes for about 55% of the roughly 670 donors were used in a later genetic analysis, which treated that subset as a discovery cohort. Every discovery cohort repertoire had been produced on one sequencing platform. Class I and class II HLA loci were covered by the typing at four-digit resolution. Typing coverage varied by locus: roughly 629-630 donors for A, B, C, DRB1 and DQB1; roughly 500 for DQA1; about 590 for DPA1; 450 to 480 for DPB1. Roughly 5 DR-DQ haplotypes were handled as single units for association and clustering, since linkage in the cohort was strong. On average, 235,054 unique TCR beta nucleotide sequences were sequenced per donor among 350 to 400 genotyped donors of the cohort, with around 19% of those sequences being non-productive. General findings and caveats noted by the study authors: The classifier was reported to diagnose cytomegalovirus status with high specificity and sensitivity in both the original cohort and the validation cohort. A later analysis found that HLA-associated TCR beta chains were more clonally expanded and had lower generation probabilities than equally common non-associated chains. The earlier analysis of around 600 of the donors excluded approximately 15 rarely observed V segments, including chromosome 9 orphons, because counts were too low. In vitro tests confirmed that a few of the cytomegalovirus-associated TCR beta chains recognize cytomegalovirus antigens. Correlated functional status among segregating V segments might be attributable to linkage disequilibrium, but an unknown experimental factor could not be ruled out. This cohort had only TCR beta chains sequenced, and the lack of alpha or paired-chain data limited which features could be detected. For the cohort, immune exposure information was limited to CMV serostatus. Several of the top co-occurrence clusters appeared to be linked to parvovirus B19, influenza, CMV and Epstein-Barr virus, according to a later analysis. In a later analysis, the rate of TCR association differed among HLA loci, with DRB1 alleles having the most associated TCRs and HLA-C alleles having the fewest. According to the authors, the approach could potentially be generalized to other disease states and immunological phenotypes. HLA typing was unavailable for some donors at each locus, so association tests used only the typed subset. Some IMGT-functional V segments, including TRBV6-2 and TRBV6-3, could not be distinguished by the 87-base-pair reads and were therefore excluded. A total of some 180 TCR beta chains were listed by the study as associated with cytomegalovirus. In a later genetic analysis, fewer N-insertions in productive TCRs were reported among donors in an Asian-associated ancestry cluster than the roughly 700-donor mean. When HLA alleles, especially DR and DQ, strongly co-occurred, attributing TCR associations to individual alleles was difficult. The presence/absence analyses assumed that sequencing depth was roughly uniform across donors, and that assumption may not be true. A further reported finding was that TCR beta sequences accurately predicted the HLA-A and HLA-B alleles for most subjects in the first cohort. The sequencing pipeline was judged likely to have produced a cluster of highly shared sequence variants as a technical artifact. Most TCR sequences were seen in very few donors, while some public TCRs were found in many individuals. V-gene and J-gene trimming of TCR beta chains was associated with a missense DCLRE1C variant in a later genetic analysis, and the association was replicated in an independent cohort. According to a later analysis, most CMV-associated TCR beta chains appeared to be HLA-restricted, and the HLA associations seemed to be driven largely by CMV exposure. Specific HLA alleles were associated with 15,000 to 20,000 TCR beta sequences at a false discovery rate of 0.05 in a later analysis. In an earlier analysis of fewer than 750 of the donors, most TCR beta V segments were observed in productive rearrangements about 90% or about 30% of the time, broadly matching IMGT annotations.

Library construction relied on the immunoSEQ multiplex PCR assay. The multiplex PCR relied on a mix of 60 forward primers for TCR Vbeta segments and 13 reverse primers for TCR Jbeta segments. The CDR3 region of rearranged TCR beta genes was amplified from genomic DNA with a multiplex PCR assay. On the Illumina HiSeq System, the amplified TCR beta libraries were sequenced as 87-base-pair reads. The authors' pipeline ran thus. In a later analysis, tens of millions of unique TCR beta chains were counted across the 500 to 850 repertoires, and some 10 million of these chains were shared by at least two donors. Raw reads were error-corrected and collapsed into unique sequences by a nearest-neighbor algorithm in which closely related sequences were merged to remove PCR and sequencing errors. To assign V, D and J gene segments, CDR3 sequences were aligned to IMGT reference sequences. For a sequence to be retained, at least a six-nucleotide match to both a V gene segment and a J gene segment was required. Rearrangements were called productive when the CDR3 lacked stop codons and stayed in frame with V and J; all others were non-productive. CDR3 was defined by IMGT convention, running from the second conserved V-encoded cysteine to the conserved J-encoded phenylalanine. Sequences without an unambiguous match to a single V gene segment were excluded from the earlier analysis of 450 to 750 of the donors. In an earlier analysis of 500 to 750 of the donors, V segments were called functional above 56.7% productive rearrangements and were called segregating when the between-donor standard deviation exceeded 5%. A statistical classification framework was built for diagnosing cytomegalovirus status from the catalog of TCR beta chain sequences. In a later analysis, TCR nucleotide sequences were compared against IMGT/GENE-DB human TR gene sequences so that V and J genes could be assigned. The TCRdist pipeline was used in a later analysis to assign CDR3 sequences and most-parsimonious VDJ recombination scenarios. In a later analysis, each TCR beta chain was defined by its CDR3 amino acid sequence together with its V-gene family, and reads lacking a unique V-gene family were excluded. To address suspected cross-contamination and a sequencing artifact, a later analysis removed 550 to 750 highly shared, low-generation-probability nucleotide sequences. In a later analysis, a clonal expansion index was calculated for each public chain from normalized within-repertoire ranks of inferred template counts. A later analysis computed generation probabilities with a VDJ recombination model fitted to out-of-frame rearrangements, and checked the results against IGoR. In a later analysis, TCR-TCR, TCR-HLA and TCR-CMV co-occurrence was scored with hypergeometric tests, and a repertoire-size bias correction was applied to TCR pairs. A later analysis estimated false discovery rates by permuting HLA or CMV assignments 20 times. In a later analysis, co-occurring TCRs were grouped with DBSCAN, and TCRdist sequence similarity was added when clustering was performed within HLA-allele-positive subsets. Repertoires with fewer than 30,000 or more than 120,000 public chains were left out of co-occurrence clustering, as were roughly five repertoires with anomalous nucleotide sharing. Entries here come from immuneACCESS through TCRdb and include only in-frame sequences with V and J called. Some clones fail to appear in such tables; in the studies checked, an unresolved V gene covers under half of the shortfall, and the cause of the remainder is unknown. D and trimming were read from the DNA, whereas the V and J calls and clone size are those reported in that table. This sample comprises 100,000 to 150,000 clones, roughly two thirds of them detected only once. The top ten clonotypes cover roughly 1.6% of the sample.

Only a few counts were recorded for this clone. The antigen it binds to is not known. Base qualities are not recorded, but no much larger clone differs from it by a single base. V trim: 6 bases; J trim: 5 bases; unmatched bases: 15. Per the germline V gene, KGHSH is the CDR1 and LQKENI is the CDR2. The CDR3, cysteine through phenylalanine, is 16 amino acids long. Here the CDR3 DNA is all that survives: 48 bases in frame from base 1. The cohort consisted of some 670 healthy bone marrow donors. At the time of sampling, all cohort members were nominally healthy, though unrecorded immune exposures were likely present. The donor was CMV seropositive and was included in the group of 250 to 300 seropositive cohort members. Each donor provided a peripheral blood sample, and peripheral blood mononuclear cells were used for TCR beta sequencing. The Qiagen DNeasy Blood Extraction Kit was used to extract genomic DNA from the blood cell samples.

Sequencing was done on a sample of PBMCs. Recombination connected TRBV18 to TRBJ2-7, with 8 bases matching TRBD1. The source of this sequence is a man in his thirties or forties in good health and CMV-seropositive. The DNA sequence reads TGTGCCAGCTCTCCTACCCAGGGGGCGTCTGGCAACGAGCAGTACTTC. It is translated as CASSPTQGASGNEQYF.